The T cell receptor beta chain under discussion was sequenced for a study of blood T cell repertoires in COVID-19. Study information: The samples span acute and convalescent COVID-19 from the United States, Italy and Spain.

V was pared by 4 bases and J by 1 base, with 6 bases of the junction left unmatched. Germline CDR1 LGHDT, CDR2 YNNKEL (reference sequence). The CDR3 runs 15 residues. The repertoire was sequenced with immunoSEQ multiplex PCR; TCRdb's copy has only in-frame clones and lacks some. The sample has 100,000 to 120,000 clones; around nine tenths are singletons. The chain is built from TRBV3-1 (or the pseudogene TRBV3-2) and TRBJ1-1; 7 bases fit TRBD1. The sequence was collected from a woman between 50 and 59 years old with acute or convalescent COVID-19. The sequencing input was peripheral blood. CDR3 nucleotides: TGTGCCAGCAGCCTTGCCGGACAGGCGAACACTGAAGCTTTCTTT. The encoded protein is CASSLAGQANTEAFF.